This T cell receptor beta chain was identified during a study of T cell changes during pregnancy in multiple sclerosis. Data came from immunoSEQ multiplex PCR; TCRdb stores just in-frame clones and leaves some out. Counted here are approximately 30,000 clones, roughly 87% occurring once; the ten biggest clones make up about 9.9%. V lost 7 bases and J 2 bases, leaving 12 bases between the germline ends. CDR3 length equals 13 residues. From germline, CDR1 is SNHLY and CDR2 FYNNEI. The J gene is TRBJ2-7, the V gene TRBV2, with a weak D call TRBD2 (5 bases). The origin of this receptor is a female donor with multiple sclerosis, enrolled in a pregnancy study. This specimen was CD8+ T cells from peripheral blood mononuclear cells, taken in the first trimester of pregnancy. The CDR3 reads CASTIPGTYEQYF. DNA for the CDR3: TGTGCCAGCACTATCCCGGGAACCTACGAGCAGTACTTC.